The 24 T cell receptor beta chains below all came from one sample that was sequenced in a study of blood T cell repertoires in COVID-19. Profiling relied on immunoSEQ multiplex PCR, and the TCRdb table lists in-frame clones only, not all of them. The repertoire includes 250,000 to 300,000 clones, 90% to 95% of them detected once, and 1.2% sits in the top ten. The sequenced sample was PBMCs or T cells enriched from blood (not recorded which). These receptors all stem from a human donor in a cohort exposed to, infected with or recovered from COVID-19 (not recorded which). The donor label of this sample is uncertain.

This rearrangement joins TRBV29-1 to TRBJ2-2; 16 bases are a match to TRBD2. The germline gives CDR1 SQVTM, CDR2 ANQGSEA. The CDR3 totals 17 residues. Trimming removed 5 bases from V and 3 bases from J; junction bases left unmatched: 6. The CDR3 loop is CSVPLGLAGGDTGELFF. Written as DNA, the CDR3 is TGCAGCGTTCCTTTGGGACTAGCGGGGGGGGACACCGGGGAGCTGTTTTTT.

The chain has TRBV10-1 and TRBJ2-1, with D possibly TRBD1 on 6 matching bases. The CDR3 covers 17 residues. Trimming took off 0 bases at V and 4 bases at J, with 16 bases between the two ends. The germline CDR1 and CDR2 sequences are WNHNN and SYGVQD (reference sequence). In DNA form, the CDR3 reads TGCGCCAGCAGTGAGTCGGTGGCAGGGGACCGATACAATGAGCAGTTCTTC. Its translation: CASSESVAGDRYNEQFF.

V and J are TRBV6-1 and TRBJ1-3, with D possibly TRBD1 on 5 matching bases. The length of the CDR3 is 14 residues. The germline V gene encodes CDR1 MNHNS and CDR2 SASEGT. With 3 bases removed from V and 2 bases from J, the gap between germline ends came to 8 bases. The DNA of the CDR3 is TGTGCCAGCAGTGACAGGGTCCCTGGAAACACCATATATTTT. Its protein is CASSDRVPGNTIYF.

This chain joins TRBV30 and TRBJ2-2, with 7 bases lining up with TRBD1. The ends lost 2 bases at V and 8 bases at J; junction bases unmatched: 5. This CDR3 spans 13 amino acids. From germline, CDR1 is GTSNPN and CDR2 SVGIG (reference sequence). CDR3 sequence reads: CAWSTTGFGELFF. CDR3 bases: TGTGCCTGGAGTACGACAGGGTTTGGGGAGCTGTTTTTT.

The chain's CDR3 is CAIRGIGVYSPLHF. In DNA, the CDR3 is TGTGCCATCCGGGGGATTGGCGTTTATTCACCCCTCCACTTT. This chain links TRBV7-9 with TRBJ1-6; weak D call: TRBD1 (5 bases). Germline CDR1 reads SEHNR; CDR2 reads FQNEAQ (reference sequence). The V end lost 10 bases, the J end lost 8 bases, and 18 bases lay between the germline ends. This CDR3 is 14 amino acids long.

This rearrangement joins TRBV5-4 to TRBJ1-3; weak D call: TRBD1 (5 bases). The germline V gene encodes CDR1 SGHNT and CDR2 YYREEE (reference sequence). CDR3 length equals 15 residues. V lost 4 bases to trimming and J lost 0 bases, with 11 bases between them. This chain's CDR3 is CASSAGTASGNTIYF. The CDR3 DNA follows: TGTGCCAGCAGCGCGGGGACGGCCTCTGGAAACACCATATATTTT.

This chain connects TRBV19 to TRBJ1-1, with 8 bases aligning to TRBD1. The J segment lost 5 bases and the V segment lost 8 bases, leaving 13 bases of the junction unmatched. Germline V gene data show CDR1 as LNHDA and CDR2 as SQIVND (reference sequence). CDR3 length: 15 amino acids. CDR3: CASSRTGTGSTEAFF. The CDR3 coding sequence is TGTGCCAGTTCCCGTACCGGGACAGGATCAACTGAAGCTTTCTTT. Using reference TRBV19 and TRBJ1-1 for the parts outside the CDR3, the full variable domain is DGGITQSPKYLFRKEGQNVTLSCEQNLNHDAMYWYRQDPGQGLRLIYYSQIVNDFQKGDIAEGYSVSREKKESFPLTVTSAQKNPTAFYLCASSRTGTGSTEAFFGQGTRLTVV.

This rearrangement joins TRBV11-2 to TRBJ2-5; 7 bases match TRBD1. CDR1 and CDR2 from the germline V gene are SGHAT and FQNNGV. Trimming took 4 bases from V and 2 from J; bases not matched to a gene: 4. CDR3 length equals 14 residues. The CDR3, as DNA: TGTGCCAGCAGCTCCCGGGACAGACAAGAGACCCAGTACTTC. Its protein product is CASSSRDRQETQYF.

The chain recombines TRBV5-6 with TRBJ2-6; weak D call: TRBD2 (6 bases). CDR3 length: 16 amino acids. The germline V and J ends were trimmed by 2 bases and 2 bases, with 11 bases remaining between them. CDR1 and CDR2 from the germline V gene are SGHDT and YYEEEE. The CDR3 sequence is CASSFVGGTGANVLTF. The CDR3, as DNA: TGTGCCAGCAGCTTCGTGGGCGGGACTGGGGCCAACGTCCTGACTTTC. Supplemented by reference TRBV5-6 and TRBJ2-6, the full variable domain reads DAGVTQSPTHLIKTRGQQVTLRCSPKSGHDTVSWYQQALGQGPQFIFQYYEEEERQRGNFPDRFSGHQFPNYSSELNVNALLLGDSALYLCASSFVGGTGANVLTFGAGSRLTVL.

This chain links TRBV24-1 with TRBJ1-1, with D uncertain. The CDR3 extends over 13 amino acids. V lost 5 bases, J lost 3 bases, and 9 bases lay in between. The germline V gene has CDR1 KGHDR and CDR2 SFDVKD. CDR3 sequence reads: CATSAVGDTEAFF. The DNA of the CDR3 is TGTGCCACCAGTGCGGTCGGGGACACTGAAGCTTTCTTT.

V usage is TRBV5-4 and J usage is TRBJ2-5; no clear D gene. Germline CDR1 is SGHNT and CDR2 is YYREEE (reference sequence). This CDR3 is 13 amino acids long. The V end was cut by 2 bases, the J end by 2 bases, with 7 bases between. The CDR3 here is CASSFNSQETQYF. In DNA form, the CDR3 reads TGTGCCAGCAGCTTCAATTCACAAGAGACCCAGTACTTC.

The V call is TRBV2, the J call TRBJ2-5, with 12 bases aligning to TRBD1. The trim removed 6 bases at V and 5 bases at J, leaving 7 bases unmatched. Germline V gives CDR1 SNHLY, CDR2 FYNNEI. This CDR3 region has 15 residues. The CDR3 spells CASSGWDRGQETQYF. DNA for the CDR3: TGTGCCAGCAGCGGTTGGGACAGGGGGCAGGAGACCCAGTACTTC.

V and J are TRBV19 and TRBJ1-2, with 9 positions matching TRBD1. The germline V gene encodes CDR1 LNHDA and CDR2 SQIVND (reference sequence). The ends lost 2 bases at V and 2 bases at J; junction bases unmatched: 6. The CDR3 consists of 16 residues. CDR3 sequence: CASSITGGRSNYGYTF. The CDR3 bases are TGTGCCAGTAGTATAACAGGGGGCCGATCAAACTATGGCTACACCTTC.

CDR3 in amino acids: CASSSPGFGQETQYF. The CDR3 DNA sequence: TGCGCCAGCAGCTCCCCGGGGTTCGGTCAAGAGACCCAGTACTTC. The chain recombines TRBV5-1 with TRBJ2-5; TRBD2 might be the D (5 bases). The germline V gene has CDR1 SGHRS and CDR2 YFSETQ. Trimming removed 3 bases at V and 2 bases at J, with 14 bases between. This CDR3 has 15 residues.

The rearrangement links TRBV5-1 to TRBJ1-4, with D maybe TRBD1 (6 bases). V lost 0 bases to trimming and J lost 8 bases, with 8 bases between them. This CDR3 is built from 13 residues. CDR1 is SGHRS, CDR2 YFSETQ, per germline. CDR3 loop: CASSLAQGEKLFF. The CDR3 nucleotides read TGCGCCAGCAGCTTGGCCCAGGGGGAAAAACTGTTTTTT.

The chain is built from TRBV5-8 and TRBJ2-1; 9 bases agree with TRBD2. The junction had 2 bases not matched to a gene; V was cut back by 0 bases and J by 4 bases. The CDR3 consists of 15 residues. From germline, CDR1 is SGHTS and CDR2 YDEGEE. The CDR3 coding sequence is TGTGCCAGCAGCTTGGGGCGGGGGGGTTACAATGAGCAGTTCTTC. Protein: CASSLGRGGYNEQFF.

Note on this clone: The same CDR3 is also encoded by other DNA sequences in this sample. This chain links TRBV3-1 (or the pseudogene TRBV3-2) with TRBJ2-7; D might be TRBD2 (5 bases). Trimming removed 8 bases from V and 1 base from J, with 9 bases in between. The CDR3 length is 12 residues. Looked up from germline, CDR1 is LGHDT and CDR2 is YNNKEL (reference sequence). The CDR3 sequence is CASSDSSYEQYF. The CDR3 bases are TGTGCCAGCTCGGACTCTTCCTACGAGCAGTACTTC.

This sequence joins TRBV7-8 and TRBJ2-4, with 7 bases aligning to TRBD1. V was clipped by 0 bases and J by 0 bases; unmatched bases: 5. The CDR3 has 17 residues. Germline CDR1 is SGHVS and CDR2 is FQNEAQ. The CDR3 sequence: CASSLAPPGGAKNIQYF. The CDR3 DNA is TGTGCCAGCAGCTTAGCGCCCCCAGGGGGAGCCAAAAACATTCAGTACTTC.

This chain links TRBV5-4 with TRBJ1-1, with 7 bases aligning to TRBD1. CDR1 and CDR2 (germline): SGHNT, YYREEE (reference sequence). This CDR3 has 20 amino acids. Trimming cost V 4 bases and J 0 bases; bases outside gene matches: 21. This CDR3 is CASSAHGTVGLEGMNTEAFF. The CDR3 DNA reads TGTGCCAGCAGCGCACACGGGACAGTAGGTTTGGAGGGGATGAACACTGAAGCTTTCTTT.

The chain carries TRBV2 and TRBJ2-7; 7 nucleotides agree with TRBD1. CDR1 SNHLY and CDR2 FYNNEI come from the germline V gene. The CDR3 totals 13 residues. V lost 7 bases, J lost 4 bases, and 7 bases stayed unmatched. This chain's CDR3 is CASNPTGSYEQYF. The CDR3 DNA sequence: TGTGCCAGCAACCCGACAGGGTCGTACGAGCAGTACTTC.

The J gene is TRBJ1-4, the V gene TRBV7-9, with TRBD1 identical over 7 bases. The junction had 17 bases not matched to a gene; V was cut back by 0 bases and J by 10 bases. The CDR3 contains 18 residues. Per the germline V gene, CDR1 is SEHNR and CDR2 is FQNEAQ (reference sequence). The CDR3 sequence is CASSLALGDSVIRGKLFF. In DNA form, the CDR3 reads TGTGCCAGCAGCTTAGCGCTGGGGGACAGTGTTATCCGCGGAAAACTGTTTTTT.

The V and J genes are TRBV29-1 and TRBJ2-5, with 7 bases aligning to TRBD2. V lost 7 bases to trimming and J lost 4 bases; unmatched junction nucleotides: 9. From germline, CDR1 is SQVTM and CDR2 ANQGSEA. CDR3 length equals 13 residues. The DNA for the CDR3 is TGCAGCGGCGCTGTGGGGGGGGGAGAGACCCAGTACTTC. This sequence encodes CSGAVGGGETQYF.

A single count supports this clone. This chain's CDR3 is CASSLGKGAHTDTQYF. As DNA, the CDR3 is TGTGCCAGCAGCCTCGGTAAAGGGGCGCACACAGATACGCAGTATTTT. The gene calls are TRBV7-9 and TRBJ2-3, with D perhaps TRBD1 (5 bases). The CDR3 contains 16 residues. V was trimmed by 5 bases and J by 2 bases, leaving 17 bases between them. Germline lookup yields CDR1 SEHNR and CDR2 FQNEAQ (reference sequence).

This clone was detected once. CDR3 region: CASSPIEGSTYNEQFF. The CDR3 coding sequence is TGTGCCAGCAGCCCTATAGAGGGCAGTACCTACAATGAGCAGTTCTTC. The V and J genes are TRBV11-2 and TRBJ2-1; possible D gene TRBD2, 5 bases. V lost 5 bases to trimming and J lost 2 bases, with 16 bases between them. The germline V gene encodes CDR1 SGHAT and CDR2 FQNNGV. The CDR3 consists of 16 residues.